The 20 T cell receptor beta chains below were found in one sample sequenced in a study of T cell clonality in common variable immunodeficiency (dated by TCRdb to the mid-2010s). The receptor library was made with the immunoSEQ multiplex PCR assay. TCRdb's version of the immuneACCESS table is confined to in-frame rearrangements and falls short of the full clone set. An unresolved V gene accounts for under half of the shortfall where checked; the remainder is of unknown origin. The sample features some 50,000 clones, and none is a singleton. The ten largest clones capture around 1.8% of the sample. Sequencing was done on a sample of peripheral blood mononuclear cells. The receptors come from a person aged 18 to 75 in good health.

In this sample, this clone turned up many times. The CDR3 goes on 3 residues after the read ends, and that part is filled in from the germline J gene. This rearrangement joins TRBV20-1 to TRBJ2-5; 10 bases match TRBD1. Germline loops: CDR1 DFQATT, CDR2 SNEGSKA (reference sequence). Trimming cost V 6 bases and J 4 bases; bases outside gene matches: 11. This CDR3 spans 15 amino acids. The CDR3 protein is CSARPGTGDGETQYF. The CDR3 bases that were read are TGCAGTGCCCGGCCGGGGACAGGGGATGGAGAGACC.

As to this clone: Coverage ceases 3 residues before the CDR3 finishes, and the germline J gene fills in the end. The chain couples TRBV7-6 to TRBJ1-2, with D maybe TRBD1 (6 bases). This CDR3 is 13 amino acids long. Per the germline V gene, CDR1 is SGHVS and CDR2 is FNYEAQ. CDR3 region: CASSLGQAYDYTF. The sequenced part of the CDR3 DNA is TGTGCCAGCAGCTTAGGACAGGCCTACGAC.

This clone was seen ten or more times. The sequence runs out 3 residues before the end of the CDR3; the remainder is reconstructed from the germline J gene. The chain uses TRBV2 and TRBJ2-2, with TRBD2 matching over 9 bases. Germline-derived CDR1 and CDR2 are SNHLY and FYNNEI. J was trimmed by 1 base and V by 6 bases; bases with no gene match: 6. The length of the CDR3 is 16 residues. The CDR3 region is CASRLGTSQNTGELFF. Partial CDR3 DNA: TGTGCCAGCAGGCTCGGGACTAGCCAGAACACCGGGGAG.

This clone was seen many times. The sequence runs out 3 residues before the end of the CDR3; the remainder is reconstructed from the germline J gene. This sample includes further DNA sequences coding for the same CDR3. The chain recombines TRBV30 with TRBJ2-7; 8 bases are shared with TRBD2. The CDR3 totals 14 residues. V lost 2 bases, J lost 4 bases, and 7 bases stayed unmatched. The V gene's germline CDR1 is GTSNPN and CDR2 SVGIG (reference sequence). The sequenced CDR3 bases are TGTGCCTGGAGTCCGGGACTAGGAGATTACGAG. Protein sequence: CAWSPGLGDYE. In full, the CDR3 reads CAWSPGLGDYEQYF.

In its sample, this clone was seen a few times. The read stops 3 residues short of the end of the CDR3; the missing end is completed from the germline J gene. The chain couples TRBV19 to TRBJ2-4; D gene uncertain. The CDR3 loop spans 16 amino acids. Looked up from germline, CDR1 is LNHDA and CDR2 is SQIVND (reference sequence). CDR3 DNA (partial): TGTGCCAGTAGTATCATGTTCCAGTATAGCAATCAGCCT. Translated: CASSIMFQYSNQP. In full, the CDR3 is CASSIMFQYSNQPQYF.

This clone was detected many times. The read is 3 residues too short to cover the CDR3 end, so that end is filled in from the germline J gene. J is TRBJ2-3 and V is TRBV4-2; 8 nucleotides line up with TRBD2. The CDR3 is 16 residues long. V was pared by 0 bases and J by 3 bases, with 5 bases of the junction left unmatched. Looked up from germline, CDR1 is LGHNA and CDR2 is YNFKEQ. The CDR3 is CASSQEWSSGTDTQYF. CDR3 DNA (partial): TGTGCCAGCAGCCAAGAGTGGTCTAGCGGGACAGATACG.

This clone appeared many times. Read coverage stops 3 residues before the CDR3 terminus; the germline J gene supplies the remainder. This chain connects TRBV30 to TRBJ2-2; 7 positions agree with TRBD1. The CDR3 extends over 14 amino acids. Germline V gives CDR1 GTSNPN, CDR2 SVGIG (reference sequence). V shed 1 base and J 6 bases; nucleotides not matched to a gene: 5. The CDR3 here is CAWSAGQTPGELFF. Partial CDR3 DNA: TGTGCCTGGAGTGCGGGACAGACTCCCGGGGAG.

Concerning this clone itself: Sequencing ends 3 residues short of the CDR3 end; the germline J gene provides the rest. V and J are TRBV18 and TRBJ1-2, with D tentatively TRBD1 (6 bases). This CDR3 has 15 residues. V dropped 3 bases and J dropped 1 base, with 12 bases sitting between them. The V gene's germline CDR1 is KGHSH and CDR2 LQKENI. The CDR3 sequence: CASSPGTNINYGYTF. CDR3 DNA, as far as it was read: TGTGCCAGCTCACCGGGGACAAACATTAACTATGGC.

This clone was picked up many times. The DNA read from the CDR3 is TGTGCCAGCAGCTTAGGCTGGTACAACAATGAG. As protein: CASSLGWYNNE. The whole CDR3 protein reads CASSLGWYNNEQFF. This chain uses TRBV13 with TRBJ2-1; no firm D call. With the read ending 3 residues before the CDR3 end, the germline J gene is used to fill in that end. The germline gives CDR1 PRHDT, CDR2 FYEKMQ (reference sequence). V dropped 0 bases and J dropped 5 bases, with 8 bases sitting between them. The CDR3 is 14 residues long.

Only a few counts were recorded for this clone. This may be a read error: a much more frequent sequence differs by one nucleotide. The observed sequence ends 3 residues before the CDR3 terminus, with the missing tail filled in from the germline J gene. The J gene is TRBJ2-2, the V gene TRBV6-2 or TRBV6-3; possibly TRBD1 for D (5 bases). The length of the CDR3 is 15 residues. Trimming left V 7 bases short and J 1 base short, with 13 bases between. Per the germline V gene, CDR1 is MNHEY and CDR2 is SVGEGT. CDR3 amino acids: CASNRRTWNTGELFF. The sequenced CDR3 bases are TGTGCCAGCAACAGGAGAACATGGAACACCGGGGAG.

At least ten counts were recorded for this clone. The missing CDR3 end, 3 residues past where the read stops, is filled in from the germline J gene. V and J are TRBV5-1 and TRBJ2-1, with 8 bases lining up with TRBD2. The CDR3 covers 16 residues. With V trimmed by 4 bases and J by 2 bases, 8 bases remained unmatched. Germline CDR1 SGHRS, CDR2 YFSETQ. The part of the CDR3 DNA that was read is TGCGCCAGCAGCATACTAGCGGACCTAGCCTACAATGAG. Amino acids: CASSILADLAYNE. The full CDR3 reads CASSILADLAYNEQFF. Full variable domain (outside the CDR3, taken from reference TRBV5-1 and TRBJ2-1): KAGVTQTPRYLIKTRGQQVTLSCSPISGHRSVSWYQQTPGQGLQFLFEYFSETQRNKGNFPGRFSGRQFSNSRSEMNVSTLELGDSALYLCASSILADLAYNEQFFGPGTRLTVL.

This clone was picked up many times. Coverage ceases 3 residues before the CDR3 finishes, and the germline J gene fills in the end. The rearrangement links TRBV5-1 to TRBJ2-3; 7 bases align to TRBD1. CDR1 and CDR2 from the germline V gene are SGHRS and YFSETQ. The CDR3 is made up of 14 amino acids. J gave up 4 bases and V 4 bases, and 6 bases lay outside the gene matches. The DNA read from the CDR3 is TGCGCCAGCAGCCCCATCACAGGGGCAGATACG. Translated: CASSPITGADT. The complete CDR3 sequence is CASSPITGADTQYF.

This clone was observed a few times. The read ends 3 residues before the CDR3 terminus; that terminus is restored from the germline J gene. The V gene is TRBV10-2, the J gene TRBJ2-7; 9 bases fit TRBD2. The CDR3 sequence is 18 residues long. Trimming cost V 0 bases and J 6 bases; bases outside gene matches: 15. The germline CDR1 and CDR2 sequences are WSHSY and SAAADI. The CDR3 here is CASSESPRSGRSFGEQYF. The CDR3 bases that were read are TGCGCCAGCAGTGAGTCTCCACGGAGCGGGAGGTCTTTTGGCGAG.

Note on this clone: The missing CDR3 end, 3 residues past where the read stops, is filled in from the germline J gene. The V gene is TRBV19, the J gene TRBJ1-1; 8 bases map to TRBD1. Germline CDR1 is LNHDA and CDR2 is SQIVND (reference sequence). V trimming: 6 bases; J trimming: 7 bases; junction bases outside the gene matches: 4. The CDR3 length is 12 residues. The part of the CDR3 DNA that was read is TGTGCCAGTAGCCTTACAGGGGGTGAA. Its translation is CASSLTGGE. The CDR3 reads in full as CASSLTGGEAFF.

To note about this clone: Sequencing ends 3 residues short of the CDR3 end; the germline J gene provides the rest. The chain couples TRBV2 to TRBJ2-3, with TRBD1 matching 12 bases. This CDR3 contains 15 residues. CDR1 and CDR2 from the germline V gene are SNHLY and FYNNEI. This chain's CDR3 is CASSSGTGGRETQYF. The sequenced CDR3 bases are TGTGCCAGCAGTTCCGGGACAGGGGGCCGGGAGACG.

Ten or more counts support this clone. CDR3 bases read: TGTGCCAGCAGCCACCAAGGGGCACCAAAGGCGACTAATGAAAAA. Translated: CASSHQGAPKATNEK. The CDR3 in its entirety is CASSHQGAPKATNEKLFF. This chain connects TRBV4-2 to TRBJ1-4, with D possibly being TRBD1 (5 bases). From the germline J gene comes the end of the CDR3, since the read stops 3 residues before it. CDR1 and CDR2 (germline): LGHNA, YNFKEQ. The CDR3 totals 18 residues. The V gene lost 3 bases and the J gene lost 2 bases, with 19 bases spanning the gap.

This clone was observed at least ten times. The chain's CDR3 is CASSLVSGVIETQYF. Partial CDR3 DNA: TGTGCCAGCAGCTTAGTATCAGGGGTTATAGAGACC. The rearrangement links TRBV7-8 to TRBJ2-5; D is possibly TRBD1 (6 bases). Coverage ceases 3 residues before the CDR3 finishes, and the germline J gene fills in the end. Germline V gene lookup returns CDR1 SGHVS and CDR2 FQNEAQ. This CDR3 is built from 15 residues. Trimming left V 1 base short and J 4 bases short, with 13 bases between.

Comments on this clone: The sequenced fragment ends 3 residues before the CDR3 boundary, so the rest is inferred from the germline J gene. The rearrangement uses TRBV29-1 and TRBJ1-2, with a tentative D call TRBD1 (6 bases). The CDR3 extends over 14 amino acids. V was cut by 3 bases and J by 4 bases, with 15 bases left in between. The germline CDR1 and CDR2 sequences are SQVTM and ANQGSEA. Incomplete CDR3 DNA: TGCAGCGTTGATGTCAGGGACAACATCTATGGC. Amino acid sequence: CSVDVRDNIYG. The whole CDR3 protein reads CSVDVRDNIYGYTF.

This clone was recorded at least ten times. The read comes to an end 3 residues before the CDR3 does, leaving the germline J gene to fill in the end. The chain recombines TRBV15 with TRBJ2-1; the D gene is possibly TRBD2 (6 bases). The CDR3 runs 15 residues. The V end lost 11 bases, the J end lost 0 bases, and 17 bases lay between the germline ends. Germline V lookup: CDR1 LNHNV, CDR2 YYDKDF (reference sequence). CDR3 in amino acids: CAVQSGSSSYNEQFF. CDR3 DNA (partial): TGTGCCGTTCAGAGCGGGTCTAGCTCCTACAATGAG. The full variable domain, in which reference TRBV15 and TRBJ2-1 provide the parts outside the CDR3, is DAMVIQNPRYQVTQFGKPVTLSCSQTLNHNVMYWYQQKSSQAPKLLFHYYDKDFNNEADTPDNFQSRRPNTSFCFLDIRSPGLGDTAMYLCAVQSGSSSYNEQFFGPGTRLTVL.

This clone was detected ten times or more. The CDR3 extends 3 residues past the end of the read, so its final part is completed from the germline J gene. The chain links TRBV4-2 to TRBJ1-2, with TRBD1 matching over 8 bases. This CDR3 has 15 residues. Germline assignment: CDR1 LGHNA and CDR2 YNFKEQ. CDR3 amino acids: CASSQGRQGSAGYTF. Partial CDR3 DNA: TGTGCCAGCAGCCAGGGAAGACAGGGGTCGGCGGGC.